The 22 T cell receptor beta chains presented below share a single source sample, sequenced in a study of blood T cell repertoires in COVID-19. The table came from immunoSEQ multiplex PCR; TCRdb's copy has only in-frame clones and leaves some out. The sample yields about 190,000 clones, roughly 90% seen once. Sequenced: peripheral blood. The receptors shown here come from a woman between 35 and 50 years old who had recovered from COVID-19.

The genes are TRBV9 and TRBJ1-2, with D hard to call. This CDR3 comprises 13 residues. V lost 0 bases and J lost 3, with 6 bases in between. Germline loops: CDR1 SGDLS, CDR2 YYNGEE. The CDR3 sequence is CASSVEGDYGYTF. CDR3 in DNA: TGTGCCAGCAGCGTAGAGGGAGACTATGGCTACACCTTC.

The J gene is TRBJ2-5, the V gene TRBV19; TRBD2 matches 8 bases. Trimming at V came to 5 bases and at J to 2 bases, leaving 7 bases not matched to a gene. Germline values: CDR1 LNHDA, CDR2 SQIVND (reference sequence). This CDR3 has 15 residues. The CDR3 DNA follows: TGTGCCAGTAGTTGGCTAGCGGGTCGTCAAGAGACCCAGTACTTC. Protein: CASSWLAGRQETQYF.

This rearrangement joins TRBV29-1 to TRBJ2-1; the match to TRBD2 covers 12 bases. This CDR3 region has 13 residues. V was clipped by 3 bases and J by 6 bases; unmatched bases: 0. Per germline, CDR1 SQVTM and CDR2 ANQGSEA. The CDR3 nucleotides read TGCAGCGTTGAGACTAGCGGGGGCAATGAGCAGTTCTTC. This gives the protein CSVETSGGNEQFF.

This clone was detected many times. The same CDR3 can be traced to other DNA sequences in this sample. The rearrangement joins TRBV2 to TRBJ1-4, with D possibly being TRBD1 (5 bases). Trimming took off 5 bases at V and 0 bases at J, with 13 bases between the two ends. There are 16 residues in the CDR3. Germline V gene sequence: CDR1 SNHLY, CDR2 FYNNEI. The CDR3 loop reads CASSIQGYATNEKLFF. DNA of the CDR3: TGTGCCAGCAGTATCCAGGGCTATGCAACTAATGAAAAACTGTTTTTT.

The chain recombines TRBV5-1 with TRBJ1-2; 9 bases are a match to TRBD1. V shed 3 bases and J 7 bases; nucleotides not matched to a gene: 4. The CDR3 has 13 residues. From germline, CDR1 is SGHRS and CDR2 YFSETQ. The CDR3 region is CASSWDRVFGYTF. DNA of the CDR3: TGCGCCAGCAGCTGGGACAGGGTTTTTGGCTACACCTTC.

This clone showed up just a few times. At one end, the junction sequence differs from germline, possibly due to a read error. The chain uses TRBV15 and TRBJ1-5; a possible D gene is TRBD1 (6 bases). The length of the CDR3 is 16 residues. Germline V CDR1 and CDR2: LNHNV, YYDKDF (reference sequence). The CDR3 spells CATRRGQPYSNQPQHF. As DNA, the CDR3 is TGTGCCACCAGAAGAGGACAGCCTTATAGCAATCAGCCCCAGCATTTT.

The chain recombines TRBV30 with TRBJ2-1, with a possible D match to TRBD2 (6 bases). Germline CDR1 reads GTSNPN; CDR2 reads SVGIG (reference sequence). Trimming took 2 bases from V and 12 from J, leaving 11 bases between them. The CDR3 totals 11 residues. CDR3 DNA: TGTGCCTGGAGTTTCCAGGAGGGGCAGTTCTTC. Translating it yields CAWSFQEGQFF.

The rearrangement links TRBV3-1 (or the pseudogene TRBV3-2) to TRBJ2-6; 8 positions agree with TRBD1. CDR3 length equals 16 residues. Germline loops: CDR1 LGHDT, CDR2 YNNKEL (reference sequence). V lost 4 bases and J lost 4; bases outside the gene matches: 6. The CDR3 bases are TGTGCCAGCAGCCCCCGACAGGGGTCGGGGGCCAACGTCCTGACTTTC. Translated, it gives CASSPRQGSGANVLTF.

The CDR3 reads CASSLRTGYSYEQYF. The DNA for the CDR3 is TGTGCCAGCAGTTTACGGACAGGCTATTCCTACGAGCAGTACTTC. The chain is built from TRBV27 and TRBJ2-7, with 7 positions matching TRBD1. The V segment lost 2 bases and the J segment 1 base; nucleotides outside the gene matches: 5. The CDR3 is made up of 15 amino acids. Germline V gene data show CDR1 as MNHEY and CDR2 as SMNVEV (reference sequence).

The chain uses TRBV27 and TRBJ1-2; TRBD1 is a possible D gene (5 bases). The CDR3 is made up of 15 amino acids. Germline V gives CDR1 MNHEY, CDR2 SMNVEV (reference sequence). V was trimmed by 2 bases and J by 4 bases, leaving 14 bases between them. The CDR3 is CASSLAPSGLYGYTF. The CDR3 nucleotides read TGTGCCAGCAGTTTAGCCCCTTCAGGGCTCTATGGCTACACCTTC.

This chain uses TRBV5-1 with TRBJ1-3; D is uncertain. The V and J ends lost 4 bases and 0 bases respectively, with 11 bases between them. The CDR3 is 15 residues long. Germline CDR1 and CDR2: SGHRS and YFSETQ. The CDR3 is CASSQSPGSGNTIYF. DNA for the CDR3: TGCGCCAGCAGCCAATCCCCAGGCTCTGGAAACACCATATATTTT.

The chain couples TRBV6-4 to TRBJ2-1; 13 nucleotides match TRBD2. Per the germline V gene, CDR1 is MRHNA and CDR2 is SNTAGT. The V segment lost 5 bases and the J segment 10 bases; nucleotides outside the gene matches: 8. The CDR3 has 15 residues. As DNA, the CDR3 is TGTGCCAGCAGTCGACTGGGACTAGCGGGGACGGAGCAGTTCTTC. Translating it yields CASSRLGLAGTEQFF.

The V call is TRBV11-2, the J call TRBJ1-2; D gene ambiguous. The CDR3 sequence is 13 residues long. V lost 6 bases and J 8 bases, leaving 16 bases between the germline ends. Germline V gene data show CDR1 as SGHAT and CDR2 as FQNNGV. The CDR3 is CASSPAAQRGYTF. CDR3 DNA: TGTGCCAGCAGTCCGGCGGCACAGCGGGGCTACACCTTC.

J is TRBJ2-5 and V is TRBV7-9; 10 bases align to TRBD2. V lost 7 bases, J lost 3 bases, and 20 bases stayed unmatched. The germline V gene has CDR1 SEHNR and CDR2 FQNEAQ (reference sequence). The CDR3 length is 19 residues. CDR3 protein: CASTPGRLYSGRTEETQYF. The CDR3 bases are TGTGCCAGCACCCCAGGGCGCTTGTATAGCGGGAGGACAGAAGAGACCCAGTACTTC.

The V call is TRBV27, the J call TRBJ1-4; D is undetermined. V lost 2 bases and J 3 bases, leaving 10 bases between the germline ends. The CDR3 covers 15 residues. The germline V gene has CDR1 MNHEY and CDR2 SMNVEV (reference sequence). CDR3 bases: TGTGCCAGCAGTTTAAGAGCGACCGCTAATGAAAAACTGTTTTTT. This translates into CASSLRATANEKLFF.

This clone was detected once. The CDR3 coding sequence is TGTGCCAGCTCTCCCGACTCCCGGGGCACAGATACGCAGTATTTT. Its translation: CASSPDSRGTDTQYF. The chain links TRBV18 to TRBJ2-3; D remains ambiguous. The germline V gene encodes CDR1 KGHSH and CDR2 LQKENI. The V gene lost 6 bases and the J gene lost 1 base, with 14 bases spanning the gap. The CDR3 spans 15 residues.

The CDR3 loop is CASSGNAAGGAGGAYEQYF. DNA of the CDR3: TGTGCCAGCAGCGGGAACGCAGCAGGGGGCGCAGGAGGAGCCTACGAGCAGTACTTC. The genes are TRBV7-2 and TRBJ2-7; 8 nucleotides match TRBD1. The V gene's germline CDR1 is SGHTA and CDR2 FQGNSA. The CDR3 consists of 19 residues. With V trimmed by 5 bases and J by 2 bases, 20 bases remained unmatched.

The rearrangement joins TRBV15 to TRBJ2-6; a weak D match, TRBD2 (6 bases). Germline V gene data show CDR1 as LNHNV and CDR2 as YYDKDF (reference sequence). This CDR3 is built from 18 residues. The ends were cut back, 5 bases at V and 0 bases at J, with 17 bases in the middle. CDR3 nucleotide sequence: TGTGCCACCAGCGGTCCGGACGGACTAAGCTCTGGGGCCAACGTCCTGACTTTC. Translation gives CATSGPDGLSSGANVLTF.

V and J are TRBV6-5 and TRBJ2-1; D might be TRBD2 (6 bases). From germline, CDR1 is MNHEY and CDR2 SVGAGI. The CDR3 runs to 14 residues. V was pared by 6 bases and J by 10 bases, with 19 bases between. This chain's CDR3 is CASSQELARGEQFF. For the CDR3, the DNA is TGTGCCAGCAGCCAAGAACTAGCACGGGGCGAGCAGTTCTTC.

For the CDR3, the DNA is TGTGCCAGCAGCCGAAGGACAGGGAGGAACACCGGGGAGCTGTTTTTT. This gives the protein CASSRRTGRNTGELFF. V is TRBV27 and J is TRBJ2-2, with 8 bases aligning to TRBD1. From germline, CDR1 is MNHEY and CDR2 SMNVEV (reference sequence). Trimming at V came to 6 bases and at J to 1 base, leaving 7 bases not matched to a gene. The CDR3 sequence is 16 residues long.

V gene TRBV7-6 combines with J gene TRBJ2-1, with D possibly matching TRBD2 (6 bases). V was trimmed by 4 bases and J by 6 bases, leaving 19 bases between them. The CDR3 runs to 16 residues. From germline, CDR1 is SGHVS and CDR2 FNYEAQ. The CDR3, as DNA: TGTGCCAGCAGCTATTCTGTCTCCGGGACTGCCAATGAGCAGTTCTTC. Encoded protein: CASSYSVSGTANEQFF.

This clone was seen repeatedly, ten times or more. CDR3 amino acids: CASSFRGAGELFF. The DNA of the CDR3 is TGCGCCAGCAGCTTCAGGGGAGCCGGGGAGCTGTTTTTT. The rearrangement links TRBV5-1 to TRBJ2-2, with D perhaps TRBD1 (6 bases). Trimming took 2 bases from V and 6 from J, leaving 8 bases between them. The germline V gene encodes CDR1 SGHRS and CDR2 YFSETQ. The CDR3 sequence is 13 residues long.